This is a list of T cell receptor beta chains from one sample in a study of shared clonotypes between healthy human individuals. Profiled with immunoSEQ multiplex PCR; TCRdb holds only in-frame clones, not every one. The sample contains 950,000 to 1,100,000 clones, around 78% of which appear only once. What was sequenced was memory CD4+ T cells from PBMCs. The receptors derive from a man aged 18 to 29 in good health. Some clones in this sample may be carry-over from other donors' samples. Each CDR3 is given with its conserved first and last residue. D genes are given only for firm matches. Expanded clones get a size class; other rows say once, few or many, or leave the size out.

abundance,d_gene,j_gene,v_gene,CDR3aa,CDR3nt
.,.,TRBJ1-2,TRBV4-3,CASSQDLRDDPAGYTF,TGCGCCAGCAGCCAAGATCTGAGGGACGACCCCGCCGGCTACACCTTC
.,TRBD2,TRBJ2-1,TRBV2,CASRGGLAGVNEQFF,TGTGCCAGCAGGGGGGGACTAGCGGGAGTAAATGAGCAGTTCTTC
.,TRBD2,TRBJ2-5,TRBV2,CASSRATSGETQYF,TGTGCCAGCAGTCGAGCGACTAGCGGAGAGACCCAGTACTTC
few,TRBD1,TRBJ1-1,TRBV19,CASSTGRDREAFF,TGTGCCAGTAGTACCGGCCGGGACAGGGAAGCTTTCTTT
.,.,TRBJ1-2,TRBV19,CASSQRADPHYGYTF,TGTGCCAGTAGTCAAAGGGCGGATCCCCACTATGGCTACACCTTC
.,.,TRBJ1-3,TRBV10-3,CAISARDRATLMYGNTIYF,TGTGCCATCAGTGCCCGGGACCGAGCAACCCTCATGTATGGAAACACCATATATTTT
few,.,TRBJ1-1,TRBV10-2,CASSESFAEAFF,TGCGCCAGCAGTGAGTCGTTCGCTGAAGCTTTCTTT
many,.,TRBJ2-3,TRBV13,CASSTTLTDTQYF,TGTGCCAGCAGCACGACTCTCACAGATACGCAGTATTTT
.,.,TRBJ2-3,TRBV5-1,CASSLAGGESTDTQYF,TGCGCCAGCAGCTTGGCCGGTGGGGAGAGCACAGATACGCAGTATTTT
.,.,TRBJ2-2,TRBV7-9,CAREGENTGELFF,TGTGCCCGAGAGGGCGAGAACACCGGGGAGCTGTTTTTT
.,TRBD1,TRBJ2-1,TRBV6-6,CASRGRQGAIYNEQFF,TGTGCCAGCAGGGGAAGACAGGGGGCGATCTACAATGAGCAGTTCTTC
few,.,TRBJ1-3,TRBV7-9,CASSGSGNTIYF,TGTGCCAGCAGCGGATCTGGAAACACCATATATTTT
.,.,TRBJ1-3,TRBV6-5,CASSSILTRGNTIYF,TGTGCCAGCAGTTCCATACTAACGCGTGGAAACACCATATATTTT
.,TRBD1,TRBJ2-2,TRBV7-3,CASSYGQGTGELFF,TGTGCCAGCAGCTACGGACAGGGAACCGGGGAGCTGTTTTTT
few,.,TRBJ2-1,TRBV7-8,CASRGSGSYNEQFF,TGTGCCAGCAGAGGTAGCGGCAGCTACAATGAGCAGTTCTTC
.,.,TRBJ1-3,TRBV14,CASSLLIGNTIYF,TGTGCCAGCAGTCTCCTGATTGGAAACACCATATATTTT
once,TRBD1,TRBJ2-7,TRBV4-3,CASSQDSTGKSYEQYF,TGCGCCAGCAGCCAAGACTCGACAGGGAAGTCCTACGAGCAGTACTTC
.,.,TRBJ2-1,TRBV7-2,CASSSYRPNEQFF,TGTGCCAGCAGCTCCTACCGCCCCAATGAGCAGTTCTTC
.,.,TRBJ1-2,TRBV5-4,CASSSRDGDPYGYTF,TGTGCCAGCAGCTCCCGGGACGGGGACCCCTATGGCTACACCTTC
.,.,TRBJ2-5,TRBV11-2,CASGKGLGETQYF,TGTGCCAGCGGCAAGGGGTTGGGGGAGACCCAGTACTTC
.,TRBD2,TRBJ2-3,TRBV7-2,CASSYVAGSVDTQYF,TGTGCCAGCAGCTACGTAGCGGGAAGTGTAGATACGCAGTATTTT
.,.,TRBJ1-2,TRBV29-1,CSGYRAYGYTF,TGCAGCGGGTACAGGGCCTATGGCTACACCTTC
.,.,TRBJ1-5,TRBV2,CASSYQGGNQPQHF,TGTGCCAGCAGTTACCAGGGAGGCAATCAGCCCCAGCATTTT
.,TRBD2,TRBJ2-3,TRBV7-9,CASSAGLAASTDTQYF,TGTGCCAGCAGCGCGGGACTAGCGGCTTCCACAGATACGCAGTATTTT
.,TRBD1,TRBJ2-2,TRBV10-1,CASSSGTGASGELFF,TGCGCCAGCAGTTCCGGGACAGGGGCGTCCGGGGAGCTGTTTTTT
.,TRBD2,TRBJ2-5,TRBV9,CASSGTSGVQETQYF,TGTGCCAGCAGCGGGACTAGCGGGGTCCAAGAGACCCAGTACTTC
.,.,TRBJ2-7,TRBV10-1,CASSGRGRRGEQYF,TGCGCCAGCAGTGGCCGGGGCCGAAGGGGCGAGCAGTACTTC
.,TRBD2,TRBJ2-1,TRBV29-1,CSVEGLAGGASYNEQFF,TGCAGCGTTGAGGGACTAGCGGGAGGGGCCTCCTACAATGAGCAGTTCTTC
.,TRBD2,TRBJ2-1,TRBV27,CASTNPGTSNEQFF,TGTGCCAGCACTAACCCAGGGACTAGCAATGAGCAGTTCTTC
.,.,TRBJ2-7,TRBV5-1,CASSPSRSLDEQYF,TGCGCCAGCAGCCCCTCGAGGTCTCTAGACGAGCAGTACTTC
few,.,TRBJ2-5,TRBV7-9,CASSLAPGRSKETQYF,TGTGCCAGCAGCTTAGCTCCAGGACGGTCCAAAGAGACCCAGTACTTC
.,.,TRBJ2-7,TRBV4-3,CASSQDVTRYEQYF,TGCGCCAGCAGCCAAGACGTCACCCGCTACGAGCAGTACTTC
.,.,TRBJ2-7,TRBV14,CASSRNYEQYF,TGTGCCAGCAGCCGAAACTACGAGCAGTACTTC
once,TRBD1,TRBJ1-1,TRBV2,CASSGQGTTNTEAFF,TGTGCCAGCTCAGGACAGGGAACGACTAATACTGAAGCTTTCTTT
.,.,TRBJ1-1,TRBV19,CASSRRGETEAFF,TGTGCCAGTAGTCGACGGGGAGAAACTGAAGCTTTCTTT
.,.,TRBJ1-2,TRBV18,CASSPYQESPYGYTF,TGTGCCAGCTCACCATACCAGGAATCCCCCTATGGCTACACCTTC
.,.,TRBJ2-1,TRBV4-2,CASSQDRALEQFF,TGTGCCAGCAGCCAAGATCGGGCACTGGAGCAGTTCTTC
few,TRBD2,TRBJ2-1,TRBV4-2,CASSQDPGRAHEQFF,TGTGCCAGCAGCCAAGATCCCGGGAGGGCACATGAGCAGTTCTTC
.,.,TRBJ1-2,TRBV13,CASAVRGPNYGYTF,TGTGCCAGCGCGGTCCGGGGCCCTAACTATGGCTACACCTTC
.,.,TRBJ2-3,TRBV5-1,CASSLVQGGGHTDTQYF,TGCGCCAGCAGCTTGGTCCAGGGAGGTGGGCACACAGATACGCAGTATTTT
.,.,TRBJ2-3,TRBV19,CASTSSGRAWTDTQYF,TGTGCCAGTACCTCTAGTGGAAGGGCGTGGACAGATACGCAGTATTTT
.,TRBD1,TRBJ2-1,TRBV27,CASSPDRDRAYNEQFF,TGTGCCAGCAGTCCAGACCGGGACAGGGCCTACAATGAGCAGTTCTTC
few,TRBD1,TRBJ1-4,TRBV2,CASSKGQGASEKLFF,TGTGCCAGCAGTAAAGGACAGGGGGCCAGTGAAAAACTGTTTTTT
.,TRBD1,TRBJ2-3,TRBV28,CASRSNRGVPDTQYF,TGTGCCAGCAGGTCAAACAGGGGTGTGCCAGATACGCAGTATTTT
.,.,TRBJ2-1,TRBV27,CASSRTGNEQFF,TGTGCCAGCAGTCGTACAGGGAATGAGCAGTTCTTC
.,.,TRBJ2-3,TRBV4-2,CASSQVPDTQYF,TGTGCCAGCAGCCAAGTCCCAGATACGCAGTATTTT
.,.,TRBJ1-2,TRBV4-2,CASSQEGGRYTF,TGTGCCAGCAGCCAAGAGGGGGGCAGATACACCTTC
.,.,TRBJ2-5,TRBV5-1,CASSFTPQETQYF,TGCGCCAGCAGCTTTACTCCTCAAGAGACCCAGTACTTC
.,TRBD1,TRBJ2-7,TRBV18,CASSPGQGLYEQYF,TGTGCCAGCTCACCAGGACAGGGCTTGTACGAGCAGTACTTC
.,TRBD1,TRBJ2-5,TRBV9,CASSVGGQGQETQYF,TGTGCCAGCAGCGTAGGGGGACAGGGGCAAGAGACCCAGTACTTC
.,TRBD2,TRBJ2-3,TRBV10-2,CASSRLAGNTQYF,TGCGCCAGCTCTAGGCTAGCGGGAAATACGCAGTATTTT